The clone carrying this T cell receptor beta chain was detected only a few times. Its antigen is as yet unknown. The sample originates from a study of T cells after yellow fever vaccination. Study results and caveats: There was a small share of clonotypes that showed up in both the CD4 and CD8 compartments. Although the secondary response was weaker, it peaked faster, at day 5 versus 15. Abundant bulk-derived clonotypes could contaminate FACS-sorted repertoires.

Synthesis of TCR cDNA relied on 5'RACE template switching, which attached a universal primer site and UMIs. TCRdb ran MiXCR on the 5' RACE reads and lists one entry per CDR3 protein. Here the sample spans 300,000 to 400,000 distinct CDR3 sequences, 7.5% to 9% being singletons. Trimming took 4 bases from V and 7 from J, leaving 15 bases between them. The CDR3 sequence is 14 residues long. This TCR was sampled from a man aged 18 to 29 who received the YFV17D yellow fever vaccine. The material was PBMCs, obtained on the day of the first yellow fever vaccination. The V gene is TRBV12-3 or TRBV12-4, the J gene TRBJ2-3; D gene uncertain. The CDR3 DNA reads TGTGCCAGCAGTTCCCCCCTACTGAGGAATACGCAGTATTTT. This gives the protein CASSSPLLRNTQYF.